Following are 10 T cell receptor beta chains from one sample sequenced in a study of T cell repertoires in cytomegalovirus infection. TCRdb re-analysed the reads in MiXCR, keeping a single row per CDR3 protein. The top ten hold under 3% of the sample, which has 680,000 or so distinct CDR3 sequences, 35% to 45% seen once. The sample comprised PBMCs. The receptors were sampled from a human donor in good health (CMV status not recorded). Some clones in this sample may be carry-over from other donors' samples.

Turning to this clonotype: The junction differs from germline at one of its ends, possibly a read error. The rearrangement joins TRBV7-2 to TRBJ1-3; the D is unclear. The CDR3 sequence is 15 residues long. Germline V gene sequence: CDR1 SGHTA, CDR2 FQGNSA. CDR3 region: CARSLGHRSGNTLYF. In DNA form, the CDR3 reads TGTGCCAGAAGCTTAGGGCATCGTTCTGGCAACACCCTATATTTT.

In its sample, this clonotype was seen a few times. This sequence may be a read error, since a much larger clone differs from it by one base. The chain combines TRBV7-9 with TRBJ2-1; D not certain. Germline loops: CDR1 SEHNR, CDR2 FQNEAQ (reference sequence). CDR3 length: 11 residues. V dropped 5 bases and J dropped 8 bases, with 7 bases sitting between them. The CDR3 region is CASSPNDEQFF. The CDR3 DNA is TGTGCCAGCAGCCCTAACGATGAGCAGTTCTTC. Filled out from reference TRBV7-9 and TRBJ2-1, the complete variable domain reads DTGVSQNPRHKITKRGQNVTFRCDPISEHNRLYWYRQTLGQGPEFLTYFQNEAQLEKSRLLSDRFSAERPKGSFSTLEIQRTEQGDSAMYLCASSPNDEQFFGPGTRLTVL.

The chain links TRBV7-6 to TRBJ2-2, with a weak D call TRBD1 (6 bases). Germline CDR1 SGHVS, CDR2 FNYEAQ. This CDR3 is built from 17 residues. The V end was cut by 3 bases, the J end by 0 bases, with 14 bases between. The CDR3 DNA reads TGTGCCAGCAGCTTCTTTGGAGACAGGTCGAACACCGGGGAGCTGTTTTTT. Its translation is CASSFFGDRSNTGELFF.

This clonotype was counted once. The chain carries TRBV20-1 and TRBJ1-6, with D tentatively TRBD1 (6 bases). Germline values: CDR1 DFQATT, CDR2 SNEGSKA (reference sequence). The CDR3 is 18 amino acids. V was cut by 0 bases and J by 2 bases, with 17 bases left in between. The CDR3 loop reads CSARDGGRGLTYNSPLHF. For the CDR3, the DNA is TGCAGTGCTAGAGATGGCGGCAGGGGTCTTACCTATAATTCACCCCTCCACTTT.

This clonotype has just a few counts. V and J are TRBV2 and TRBJ2-4; D gene unclear. This CDR3 spans 13 amino acids. V was cut by 8 bases and J by 4 bases, with 12 bases left in between. The germline CDR1 and CDR2 sequences are SNHLY and FYNNEI. The CDR3 DNA is TGTGCCAGCGAAGGTGTGTCAAAAAACATTCAGTACTTC. Translating it yields CASEGVSKNIQYF.

Regarding this clonotype: One end of the junction varies from germline; a read error may be responsible. The V call is TRBV19, the J call TRBJ1-1; D ambiguous. CDR1 is LNHDA and CDR2 is SQIVND in the germline V gene (reference sequence). The CDR3 is 15 residues long. CDR3 in amino acids: CAISPLGRQNTEAFF. The CDR3 DNA follows: TGTGCCATTAGTCCCCTCGGACGGCAGAACACTGAAGCTTTCTTT.

This chain joins TRBV7-4 and TRBJ2-7; TRBD1 agrees at 8 bases. The V gene end was trimmed by 5 bases and the J gene end by 2 bases; junction bases not matched to a gene: 5. Germline V lookup: CDR1 SGHVT, CDR2 SQSDAQ. There are 14 residues in the CDR3. The CDR3 DNA reads as TGTGCCAGCAGCACCACGACAGGGGCCTACGAGCAGTACTTC. Protein product: CASSTTTGAYEQYF.

This clonotype was seen more than once but under ten times. This chain connects TRBV7-3 to TRBJ2-7, with 12 bases aligning to TRBD2. The germline V gene has CDR1 SGHTA and CDR2 FQGTGA. This CDR3 has 15 residues. The V gene end was trimmed by 5 bases and the J gene end by 2 bases; junction bases not matched to a gene: 4. CDR3 residues: CASSISSGGAYEQYF. CDR3 DNA sequence: TGTGCCAGCAGCATCTCTAGCGGGGGGGCCTACGAGCAGTACTTC. The variable domain in full, completed from reference TRBV7-3 and TRBJ2-7, reads GAGVSQTPSNKVTEKGKYVELRCDPISGHTALYWYRQSLGQGPEFLIYFQGTGAADDSGLPNDRFFAVRPEGSVSTLKIQRTERGDSAVYLCASSISSGGAYEQYFGPGTRLTVT.

The chain combines TRBV7-2 with TRBJ2-5; D is uncertain. V was clipped by 4 bases and J by 6 bases, with 6 bases between them. From germline, CDR1 is SGHTA and CDR2 FQGNSA. The CDR3 consists of 11 residues. The CDR3 nucleotides read TGTGCCAGCAGCTCCCTACAGACCCAGTACTTC. Residues: CASSSLQTQYF.

This clonotype was counted between two and nine times. V and J are TRBV7-9 and TRBJ2-3; 8 bases fit TRBD1. There are 16 residues in the CDR3. J lost 0 bases, V lost 5 bases, and 7 bases had no gene match. CDR1 is SEHNR, CDR2 FQNEAQ, per germline (reference sequence). The DNA of the CDR3 is TGTGCCAGCAGCCCTAGAGCAGGGGGCAGCACAGATACGCAGTATTTT. Its translation is CASSPRAGGSTDTQYF.